This record concerns one T cell receptor beta chain sequence. This sample was taken from a study of radiation and T cells in renal cell carcinoma. The time point: baseline pretreatment blood. Noted treatment: 15 Gy SBRT to primary tumor, nephrectomy 4 weeks later. This renal cell carcinoma was of the clear cell type. Germline CDR1 SGHKS, CDR2 YYEKEE (reference sequence). Between the trimmed V and J ends, which lost 2 bases and 2 bases, there was a span of 8 bases. The CDR3 covers 13 residues. The protocol was immunoSEQ multiplex PCR, while the TCRdb copy is restricted to in-frame clones and leaves out a portion. Of roughly 150,000 clones listed, 88% are singletons.

The V gene is TRBV5-5, the J gene TRBJ2-7; D unclear. The receptor comes from a woman aged 70-85 years with renal cell carcinoma. Sequenced material: blood, taken from a patient whose treatment included radiotherapy and nephrectomy. The CDR3 DNA reads as TGTGCCAGCAGCTTCGGCAGTGCCTACGAGCAGTACTTC. Protein sequence: CASSFGSAYEQYF.